The clone carrying this T cell receptor beta chain was observed many times. Its antigen remains unknown. The data were obtained in a study of blood T cells in healthy people across ages. Study results and caveats: The unknown donor CMV status may have confounded expanded clonotype changes.

The use of a sample-barcoded 5' primer and a J-beta primer mix characterized a second PCR of about 7 to 12 cycles. TCRdb ran MiXCR on the 5' RACE reads and lists one entry per CDR3 protein. The repertoire holds 800,000 to 950,000 distinct CDR3 sequences, with 25% to 35% as singletons. Researchers collected 9 to 10 milliliters of peripheral blood from every single donor. Germline-derived CDR1 and CDR2 are SGHVS and FNYEAQ. The CDR3 runs 14 residues. V was clipped by 1 base and J by 6 bases, with 12 bases between them. These data also formed part of another study, on T cells of mothers and their children. That publication notes: Extraction yielded RNA that went, in full, into cDNA synthesis at about 1.6 ug per 15 ul. Slightly higher but non-significant overlap marked related mother-child pairs versus unrelated pairs.

The rearrangement joins TRBV7-6 to TRBJ1-2, with D possibly matching TRBD1 (6 bases). This clonotype originated in a woman in her thirties or forties in good health. The sequencing sample was made of blood. CDR3 loop: CASSLEAGVDGYTF. The DNA of the CDR3 is TGTGCCAGCAGCTTAGAGGCAGGGGTGGATGGCTACACCTTC.